These 26 T cell receptor beta chains were sequenced from one sample in a study of blood T cell repertoires in COVID-19. TCRdb keeps only in-frame clones here, not all; method: immunoSEQ multiplex PCR. The sample has about 410,000 clones, about 90% seen once. The material sequenced was PBMCs or T cells enriched from blood (not recorded which). The source of these receptors is a man aged 18 to 30 who had recovered from COVID-19.

This chain links TRBV5-4 with TRBJ2-5; 8 nucleotides match TRBD2. Germline CDR1 and CDR2: SGHNT and YYREEE (reference sequence). The CDR3 has 14 residues. V was pared by 3 bases and J by 4 bases, with 5 bases of the junction left unmatched. Here the CDR3 DNA reads TGTGCCAGCAGCTCTCGCCGGGGGGGAGAGACCCAGTACTTC. It yields the protein CASSSRRGGETQYF.

This chain joins TRBV6-8 and TRBJ2-7, with 14 positions matching TRBD2. Germline V gene lookup returns CDR1 MNHGY and CDR2 SAAAGT. Trimming took 2 bases from V and 3 from J; bases not matched to a gene: 3. The CDR3 has 16 amino acids. CDR3 protein: CASSYRTSGGNYEQYF. CDR3 in DNA: TGTGCCAGCAGTTACCGGACTAGCGGGGGGAACTACGAGCAGTACTTC.

This clone was counted a single time. V usage is TRBV24-1 and J usage is TRBJ1-2; the D is unclear. Germline CDR1 is KGHDR and CDR2 is SFDVKD. The V gene lost 1 base and the J gene lost 1 base, with 6 bases spanning the gap. CDR3 length equals 14 residues. In nucleotides, the CDR3 is TGTGCCACCAGTGATTTTGAGCTTAACTATGGCTACACCTTC. This gives the protein CATSDFELNYGYTF.

J is TRBJ1-1 and V is TRBV6-6; weak D call: TRBD1 (5 bases). The germline V and J ends were trimmed by 6 bases and 3 bases, with 11 bases remaining between them. This CDR3 is built from 13 residues. Germline V CDR1 and CDR2: MNHNY, SVGAGI (reference sequence). CDR3 sequence reads: CASSKQGYTEAFF. The CDR3 nucleotides are TGTGCCAGCAGCAAGCAGGGTTACACTGAAGCTTTCTTT.

The chain combines TRBV10-1 with TRBJ1-3; 7 bases line up with TRBD1. Germline trimming cut 8 bases from V and 3 bases from J; bases unmatched to any gene: 4. Germline V gives CDR1 WNHNN, CDR2 SYGVQD (reference sequence). There are 13 residues in the CDR3. For the CDR3, the DNA is TGCGCCAGCGGGACAGCTGATGGAAACACCATATATTTT. This codes for CASGTADGNTIYF.

On this clone: This may stem from a read error, because a much larger clone lies one nucleotide away. The same CDR3 also results from other DNA sequences found in this sample. This chain links TRBV7-6 with TRBJ1-6, with no clear D. The CDR3 extends over 16 amino acids. Germline lookup yields CDR1 SGHVS and CDR2 FNYEAQ. The CDR3 DNA is TGTGCCAGTAGCTTAATGAGTAGGTGGAGCGCTTCACCCCTCCACTTT. Translation: CASSLMSRWSASPLHF. Full variable domain (rest looked up from reference TRBV7-6 and TRBJ1-6): GAGVSQSPRYKVTKRGQDVALRCDPISGHVSLYWYRQALGQGPEFLTYFNYEAQQDKSGLPNDRFSAERPEGSISTLTIQRTEQRDSAMYRCASSLMSRWSASPLHFGNGTRLTVT.

This chain uses TRBV6-5 with TRBJ2-7; 8 bases line up with TRBD2. The CDR3 spans 14 residues. The V and J ends lost 7 bases and 6 bases, in that order; junction bases with no gene match: 11. Germline V gene sequence: CDR1 MNHEY, CDR2 SVGAGI. CDR3 bases: TGTGCCAGCATGTCTACGATAGCGGGAATCGAGCAGTACTTC. Encoded protein: CASMSTIAGIEQYF.

This sequence joins TRBV5-4 and TRBJ2-5, with D possibly matching TRBD2 (6 bases). Germline CDR1 SGHNT, CDR2 YYREEE (reference sequence). The ends were cut back, 4 bases at V and 5 bases at J, with 18 bases in the middle. The CDR3 is 15 amino acids. The CDR3 DNA follows: TGTGCCAGCAGCCCGATGACTAGTGGGGGGGAGACCCAGTACTTC. Protein sequence: CASSPMTSGGETQYF.

This chain links TRBV27 with TRBJ1-6; 9 nucleotides match TRBD1. Unmatched junction bases numbered 5, after V lost 4 bases and J lost 7 bases. Germline assignment: CDR1 MNHEY and CDR2 SMNVEV (reference sequence). This CDR3 is built from 15 residues. CDR3 protein: CASSSGTGRNSPLHF. The CDR3, as DNA: TGTGCCAGCAGTTCGGGGACAGGGAGGAATTCACCCCTCCACTTT.

This clone was seen once. The chain is built from TRBV5-1 and TRBJ1-2; D is possibly TRBD1 (5 bases). Trimming removed 6 bases from V and 4 bases from J, with 16 bases in between. This CDR3 comprises 14 residues. Germline V CDR1 and CDR2: SGHRS, YFSETQ. The CDR3 DNA is TGCGCCAGCACCCACTATGGGCAGGGCTATGGCTACACCTTC. Translated: CASTHYGQGYGYTF.

The V and J genes are TRBV2 and TRBJ2-1; D ambiguous. The CDR3 covers 12 residues. Germline V gene lookup returns CDR1 SNHLY and CDR2 FYNNEI. V lost 4 bases, J lost 4 bases, and 5 bases lay in between. This chain's CDR3 is CASSVDYNEQFF. In DNA form, the CDR3 reads TGTGCCAGCAGTGTAGATTACAATGAGCAGTTCTTC. Full variable domain (missing parts from reference TRBV2 and TRBJ2-1): EPEVTQTPSHQVTQMGQEVILRCVPISNHLYFYWYRQILGQKVEFLVSFYNNEISEKSEIFDDQFSVERPDGSNFTLKIRSTKLEDSAMYFCASSVDYNEQFFGPGTRLTVL.

The chain links TRBV28 to TRBJ1-2; D call uncertain. Per germline, CDR1 MDHEN and CDR2 SYDVKM. V lost 4 bases and J lost 7, with 16 bases in between. The CDR3 consists of 14 residues. Here the CDR3 reads CASSSSTLVSGYTF. CDR3 sequence (DNA): TGTGCCAGCAGTTCCTCGACCCTAGTGAGTGGCTACACCTTC.

This clone turned up a few times. V usage is TRBV7-3 and J usage is TRBJ1-2, with 7 bases fitting TRBD1. Germline V gene sequence: CDR1 SGHTA, CDR2 FQGTGA. CDR3 length equals 15 residues. The junction had 7 bases not matched to a gene; V was cut back by 5 bases and J by 1 base. The CDR3 spells CASSKDRASNYGYTF. CDR3 bases: TGTGCCAGCAGCAAAGACAGGGCCAGTAACTATGGCTACACCTTC.

The rearrangement links TRBV25-1 to TRBJ2-7; 10 nucleotides line up with TRBD2. The CDR3 length is 14 residues. The V gene's germline CDR1 is MGHDK and CDR2 SYGVNS. V shed 6 bases and J 0 bases; nucleotides not matched to a gene: 2. The CDR3 DNA sequence: TGTGCCAGCAGGTCTAGCGGGGGCTCCTACGAGCAGTACTTC. Protein product: CASRSSGGSYEQYF.

The V and J genes are TRBV28 and TRBJ2-7; the match to TRBD1 covers 7 bases. The CDR3 covers 15 residues. Germline lookup yields CDR1 MDHEN and CDR2 SYDVKM. V gave up 5 bases and J gave up 0 bases; unmatched junction bases: 7. The CDR3 sequence: CASSATGRSSYEQYF. DNA of the CDR3: TGTGCCAGCAGTGCGACAGGGAGAAGCTCCTACGAGCAGTACTTC.

CDR3 DNA: TGTGCCAGTACGAGCCGCAATCAGCCCCAGCATTTT. This translates into CASTSRNQPQHF. The chain combines TRBV19 with TRBJ1-5; D ambiguous. CDR1 LNHDA and CDR2 SQIVND come from the germline V gene (reference sequence). V was shortened by 7 bases and J by 2 bases, with 6 bases between the two germline ends. The CDR3 runs to 12 residues. The whole variable domain, filled in from reference TRBV19 and TRBJ1-5, reads DGGITQSPKYLFRKEGQNVTLSCEQNLNHDAMYWYRQDPGQGLRLIYYSQIVNDFQKGDIAEGYSVSREKKESFPLTVTSAQKNPTAFYLCASTSRNQPQHFGDGTRLSIL.

The rearrangement links TRBV28 to TRBJ1-5; TRBD1 agrees at 12 bases. Germline V gene lookup returns CDR1 MDHEN and CDR2 SYDVKM. After removal of 6 bases from V and 6 bases from J, the junction contained 6 bases not matched to a gene. The CDR3 is made up of 15 amino acids. CDR3 residues: CASSPGQGASQPQHF. CDR3 nucleotide sequence: TGTGCCAGCAGCCCGGGACAGGGGGCGAGTCAGCCCCAGCATTTT. Looking up the rest from reference TRBV28 and TRBJ1-5 gives the full variable domain: DVKVTQSSRYLVKRTGEKVFLECVQDMDHENMFWYRQDPGLGLRLIYFSYDVKMKEKGDIPEGYSVSREKKERFSLILESASTNQTSMYLCASSPGQGASQPQHFGDGTRLSIL.

The rearrangement uses TRBV2 and TRBJ1-2; tentative D call: TRBD1 (6 bases). The V end was cut by 8 bases, the J end by 8 bases, with 15 bases between. Germline-derived CDR1 and CDR2 are SNHLY and FYNNEI. The CDR3 is 12 amino acids. CDR3 amino acids: CASGQQGPGYTF. Here the CDR3 DNA reads TGTGCCAGCGGGCAGCAGGGGCCCGGCTACACCTTC.

The CDR3 DNA follows: TGTGCCAGCAGCCTAGTGCAGGGTAGATCACCCCTCCACTTT. Protein product: CASSLVQGRSPLHF. The V and J genes are TRBV14 and TRBJ1-6, with D perhaps matching TRBD1 (5 bases). The germline V gene encodes CDR1 SGHDN and CDR2 FVKESK. CDR3 length: 14 residues. Trimming cost V 4 bases and J 10 bases, with 14 bases left between them.

This clone came up once. The CDR3 loop reads CASSGTGGSPLHF. Here the CDR3 DNA reads TGTGCCAGCAGCGGGACAGGAGGTTCACCCCTCCACTTT. The chain has TRBV7-3 and TRBJ1-6; 8 nucleotides align to TRBD1. Germline V gene sequence: CDR1 SGHTA, CDR2 FQGTGA. Trimming at V came to 5 bases and at J to 9 bases, leaving 3 bases not matched to a gene. There are 13 residues in the CDR3. Full variable domain (missing parts from reference TRBV7-3 and TRBJ1-6): GAGVSQTPSNKVTEKGKYVELRCDPISGHTALYWYRQSLGQGPEFLIYFQGTGAADDSGLPNDRFFAVRPEGSVSTLKIQRTERGDSAVYLCASSGTGGSPLHFGNGTRLTVT.

Turning to this clone: Other DNA sequences in the sample encode the same CDR3. The V call is TRBV18, the J call TRBJ2-3; the D is unclear. Per the germline V gene, CDR1 is KGHSH and CDR2 is LQKENI. CDR3 length equals 13 residues. Trimming left V 0 bases short and J 4 bases short, with 5 bases between. In DNA form, the CDR3 reads TGTGCCAGCTCACCACCCTTATCAGATACGCAGTATTTT. Translated, it gives CASSPPLSDTQYF.

The rearrangement links TRBV11-2 to TRBJ1-2; the match to TRBD1 covers 7 bases. Germline trimming cut 3 bases from V and 8 bases from J; bases unmatched to any gene: 6. Germline V lookup: CDR1 SGHAT, CDR2 FQNNGV. The CDR3 length is 13 residues. The CDR3 protein is CASSLAGGRGYTF. CDR3 in DNA: TGTGCCAGCAGCTTGGCAGGGGGAAGAGGCTACACCTTC.

The chain recombines TRBV12-3 or TRBV12-4 with TRBJ2-7; 11 nucleotides match TRBD2. The CDR3 extends over 13 amino acids. V lost 7 bases, J lost 8 bases, and 7 bases stayed unmatched. CDR3 in DNA: TGTGCCAGCAAGACTAGCGGGGATACGAAGCAGTACTTC. Protein sequence: CASKTSGDTKQYF.

This clone was recorded a few times. The chain recombines TRBV7-9 with TRBJ2-3; TRBD2 might be the D (5 bases). CDR1 is SEHNR, CDR2 FQNEAQ, per germline (reference sequence). The CDR3 totals 12 residues. Deletions cut 5 bases from V and 8 bases from J, with 11 bases between. This CDR3 is CASSQGRGTQYF. The CDR3 coding sequence is TGTGCCAGCAGCCAAGGCCGGGGTACGCAGTATTTT.

The chain has TRBV27 and TRBJ1-5, with a possible D match to TRBD1 (6 bases). There are 13 residues in the CDR3. CDR1 MNHEY and CDR2 SMNVEV come from the germline V gene (reference sequence). V lost 5 bases, J lost 3 bases, and 8 bases lay in between. CDR3 sequence reads: CASSQGSNQPQHF. As DNA, the CDR3 is TGTGCCAGCAGTCAGGGGTCCAATCAGCCCCAGCATTTT.

V gene TRBV19 combines with J gene TRBJ1-5, with 7 nucleotides matching TRBD1. CDR3 length equals 14 residues. From germline, CDR1 is LNHDA and CDR2 SQIVND (reference sequence). V gave up 4 bases and J gave up 4 bases; unmatched junction bases: 4. CDR3 DNA: TGTGCCAGTAGTAACAGGGGTTGGAATCAGCCCCAGCATTTT. It codes for CASSNRGWNQPQHF.